The 22 T cell receptor beta chains below all came from one sample that was sequenced in a study of blood T cell repertoires in COVID-19. Generated by immunoSEQ multiplex PCR, the TCRdb table keeps only in-frame clones and is missing some. Of 90,000 to 120,000 clones detected, 84% appear once; the ten largest clones hold approximately 4.4%. Sequenced: peripheral blood. The source is a human donor in a cohort sampled during active COVID-19.

This chain joins TRBV7-2 and TRBJ1-2, with TRBD1 matching over 7 bases. With 5 bases clipped from V and 0 bases from J, the junction kept 3 bases outside the gene matches. CDR1 SGHTA and CDR2 FQGNSA come from the germline V gene. This CDR3 has 14 amino acids. The CDR3 coding sequence is TGTGCCAGCAGCCGGGACAGAACTAACTATGGCTACACCTTC. It is translated as CASSRDRTNYGYTF.

The chain carries TRBV7-3 and TRBJ1-6; 11 bases are shared with TRBD1. The CDR3 is 16 amino acids. The trim removed 5 bases at V and 9 bases at J, leaving 9 bases unmatched. Germline loops: CDR1 SGHTA, CDR2 FQGTGA. CDR3 in amino acids: CASSRTGGGQGSPLHF. CDR3 DNA sequence: TGTGCCAGCAGCCGGACAGGGGGCGGTCAGGGTTCACCCCTCCACTTT.

This CDR3 is CASSLGPEEPQHF. As DNA, the CDR3 is TGTGCCAGCAGCTTGGGTCCGGAGGAGCCCCAGCATTTT. The rearrangement links TRBV5-6 to TRBJ1-5; D unresolved. V dropped 0 bases and J dropped 8 bases, with 9 bases sitting between them. The CDR3 runs 13 residues. Germline assignment: CDR1 SGHDT and CDR2 YYEEEE.

J is TRBJ2-7 and V is TRBV5-1; possible D gene TRBD2, 5 bases. The CDR3 consists of 12 residues. Trimming shortened V by 2 bases and J by 3 bases, and 6 bases separated the two germline ends. Per germline, CDR1 SGHRS and CDR2 YFSETQ. The CDR3, as DNA: TGCGCCAGCAGCTTCCGGGGCTACGAGCAGTACTTC. This gives the protein CASSFRGYEQYF.

The chain couples TRBV19 to TRBJ2-5; D remains ambiguous. The germline V gene encodes CDR1 LNHDA and CDR2 SQIVND (reference sequence). Trimming removed 0 bases from V and 2 bases from J, with 7 bases in between. The CDR3 length is 14 residues. Here the CDR3 DNA reads TGTGCCAGTAGTATAGATTCCAAACAAGAGACCCAGTACTTC. It codes for CASSIDSKQETQYF.

CDR3: CASSLGAGGILETQYF. CDR3 nucleotide sequence: TGTGCCAGCAGCTTAGGGGCAGGGGGAATACTAGAGACCCAGTACTTC. The rearrangement joins TRBV7-9 to TRBJ2-5; 7 bases align to TRBD1. V gave up 1 base and J gave up 4 bases; unmatched junction bases: 9. The CDR3 contains 16 residues. Germline loops: CDR1 SEHNR, CDR2 FQNEAQ (reference sequence).

This clone has a handful of counts. This sequence joins TRBV10-3 and TRBJ2-7; 7 nucleotides line up with TRBD1. CDR3 length: 14 residues. CDR1 is ENHRY and CDR2 is SYGVKD in the germline V gene. Losses at the gene ends were 7 bases for V and 0 bases for J; bases not matched to a gene: 6. DNA for the CDR3: TGTGCCATCACCAAGGACAGGAGCTCCTACGAGCAGTACTTC. Amino acids: CAITKDRSSYEQYF.

The sample holds one count of this clone. The chain combines TRBV2 with TRBJ1-2; weak D call: TRBD1 (5 bases). V was cut by 3 bases and J by 4 bases, with 12 bases left in between. Germline CDR1 and CDR2: SNHLY and FYNNEI. CDR3 length: 14 amino acids. The CDR3 spells CASSDGAPSYGYTF. The CDR3 nucleotides read TGTGCCAGCAGTGATGGGGCCCCCAGCTATGGCTACACCTTC.

J is TRBJ2-1 and V is TRBV28; 11 positions match TRBD2. The J segment lost 5 bases and the V segment lost 4 bases, leaving 7 bases of the junction unmatched. CDR3 length: 16 amino acids. From germline, CDR1 is MDHEN and CDR2 SYDVKM. The CDR3 reads CASSSPGLAANNEQFF. The CDR3 nucleotides are TGTGCCAGCAGTTCACCGGGACTAGCGGCAAACAATGAGCAGTTCTTC.

The rearrangement joins TRBV5-1 to TRBJ2-2; the match to TRBD1 covers 8 bases. The CDR3 runs 17 residues. Germline loops: CDR1 SGHRS, CDR2 YFSETQ. The ends lost 0 bases at V and 2 bases at J; junction bases unmatched: 6. DNA of the CDR3: TGCGCCAGCAGCTTGGGGTCGGGACAGGAAAACACCGGGGAGCTGTTTTTT. This encodes CASSLGSGQENTGELFF. The whole variable domain, remainder taken from reference TRBV5-1 and TRBJ2-2, is KAGVTQTPRYLIKTRGQQVTLSCSPISGHRSVSWYQQTPGQGLQFLFEYFSETQRNKGNFPGRFSGRQFSNSRSEMNVSTLELGDSALYLCASSLGSGQENTGELFFGEGSRLTVL.

The chain carries TRBV6-5 and TRBJ2-7; D perhaps matches TRBD1 (5 bases). The V and J ends lost 6 bases and 0 bases respectively, with 12 bases between them. Germline V lookup: CDR1 MNHEY, CDR2 SVGAGI. The CDR3 sequence is 14 residues long. The DNA of the CDR3 is TGTGCCAGCAGGCGACAGACCAGCTCCTACGAGCAGTACTTC. Translation gives CASRRQTSSYEQYF.

The genes are TRBV7-9 and TRBJ2-6; no clear D. The CDR3 extends over 18 amino acids. Germline V gene lookup returns CDR1 SEHNR and CDR2 FQNEAQ (reference sequence). Trimming cost V 1 base and J 1 base, with 14 bases left between them. The CDR3 reads CASSLERARRSGANVLTF. The CDR3 nucleotides are TGTGCCAGCAGCTTAGAAAGAGCACGGAGATCTGGGGCCAACGTCCTGACTTTC.

V and J are TRBV27 and TRBJ2-2; the D gene is possibly TRBD1 (6 bases). Trimming cost V 4 bases and J 2 bases, with 14 bases left between them. The CDR3 length is 16 residues. The germline CDR1 and CDR2 sequences are MNHEY and SMNVEV (reference sequence). The CDR3 sequence: CASSSRYRENTGELFF. CDR3 coding DNA: TGTGCCAGCAGTTCTCGTTACAGGGAAAACACCGGGGAGCTGTTTTTT.

V usage is TRBV30 and J usage is TRBJ2-5; 8 positions agree with TRBD2. The germline V gene has CDR1 GTSNPN and CDR2 SVGIG (reference sequence). The V gene end was trimmed by 0 bases and the J gene end by 5 bases; junction bases not matched to a gene: 2. The CDR3 sequence is 13 residues long. The CDR3 DNA reads TGTGCCTGGAGTGTCGGGGGGGGCGAGACCCAGTACTTC. This sequence encodes CAWSVGGGETQYF.

CDR3 region: CASTGTGRLNEQFF. The CDR3 region has the DNA TGTGCCAGTACTGGGACAGGGAGGCTCAATGAGCAGTTCTTC. The J gene is TRBJ2-1, the V gene TRBV19; TRBD1 aligns across 9 bases. After removal of 7 bases from V and 6 bases from J, the junction contained 7 bases not matched to a gene. This CDR3 has 14 amino acids. Germline lookup yields CDR1 LNHDA and CDR2 SQIVND (reference sequence).

The count of this clone is one. The J gene is TRBJ2-7, the V gene TRBV2; D not certain. The CDR3 totals 12 residues. V was pared by 0 bases and J by 4 bases, with 4 bases between. Germline CDR1 SNHLY, CDR2 FYNNEI. Here the CDR3 DNA reads TGTGCCAGCAGTGAAGCCGGGTACGAGCAGTACTTC. Its translation: CASSEAGYEQYF.

This clone was observed a few times. The chain recombines TRBV18 with TRBJ1-1; 8 nucleotides match TRBD1. Germline V gene data show CDR1 as KGHSH and CDR2 as LQKENI. This CDR3 comprises 13 residues. The V segment lost 8 bases and the J segment 2 bases; nucleotides outside the gene matches: 4. CDR3: CASAPGGNTEAFF. CDR3 nucleotides: TGTGCCAGCGCCCCAGGGGGCAACACTGAAGCTTTCTTT.

The V call is TRBV5-3, the J call TRBJ2-1; tentatively, D is TRBD2 (6 bases). TRBV5-3 counts as an open reading frame of uncertain function. The V and J ends lost 0 bases and 6 bases respectively, with 19 bases between them. The CDR3 has 17 amino acids. The CDR3 nucleotides are TGTGCCAGAAGCTTGGGTGGCGGGGAGAGATGGTGCAATGAGCAGTTCTTC. It yields the protein CARSLGGGERWCNEQFF.

The sample holds one count of this clone. V is TRBV6-6 and J is TRBJ2-7, with D possibly being TRBD2 (6 bases). CDR3 length: 20 amino acids. V gave up 6 bases and J gave up 6 bases, with 36 bases separating them. Germline V gives CDR1 MNHNY, CDR2 SVGAGI (reference sequence). This CDR3 is CASSLRVAGTRTTLPPEQYF. CDR3 bases: TGTGCCAGCAGCCTGAGGGTGGCGGGGACCCGAACCACACTCCCCCCCGAGCAGTACTTC.

This clone came up once. Other DNA sequences in this specimen translate into the identical CDR3. The CDR3 region is CAISEGTGSYEQYF. The CDR3 nucleotides are TGTGCCATCAGTGAGGGGACAGGATCCTACGAGCAGTACTTC. The gene calls are TRBV10-3 and TRBJ2-7, with 8 bases lining up with TRBD1. The CDR3 has 14 amino acids. With 2 bases clipped from V and 1 base from J, the junction kept 1 base outside the gene matches. The germline gives CDR1 ENHRY, CDR2 SYGVKD.

The chain joins TRBV6-1 to TRBJ1-4; maybe TRBD1 (6 bases). CDR1 is MNHNS and CDR2 is SASEGT in the germline V gene. V dropped 7 bases and J dropped 8 bases, with 17 bases sitting between them. The CDR3 has 14 amino acids. The CDR3 DNA reads as TGTGCCAGCACCCCTGGGGGGGCGGGGGAAAAACTGTTTTTT. Protein product: CASTPGGAGEKLFF.

The rearrangement joins TRBV11-2 to TRBJ2-3, with D hard to call. CDR3 length: 13 amino acids. Germline V gene lookup returns CDR1 SGHAT and CDR2 FQNNGV. Trimming took 10 bases from V and 0 from J, leaving 11 bases between them. CDR3 sequence (DNA): TGTGCCACGCGCGGAACGAGCACAGATACGCAGTATTTT. It is translated as CATRGTSTDTQYF.